These 20 T cell receptor beta chains came from one sample sequenced in a study of blood T cell repertoires in COVID-19. Generated by immunoSEQ multiplex PCR, the TCRdb table keeps only in-frame clones and is missing some. Of about 60,000 clones listed, just under 80% are singletons. The sequenced sample consisted of peripheral blood. These receptors came from a human donor in a cohort sampled during active COVID-19.

This clone occurred once. The chain employs TRBV2 and TRBJ2-5; 7 positions match TRBD2. Germline V lookup: CDR1 SNHLY, CDR2 FYNNEI. This CDR3 region has 14 residues. V dropped 7 bases and J dropped 5; count of bases not matched to a gene: 10. The CDR3 here is CASKPGTTWETQYF. CDR3 sequence (DNA): TGTGCCAGCAAGCCCGGGACTACCTGGGAGACCCAGTACTTC.

V gene TRBV5-1 combines with J gene TRBJ1-6, with a possible D match to TRBD1 (5 bases). Trimming removed 0 bases at V and 10 bases at J, with 14 bases between. The CDR3 spans 15 residues. Germline V CDR1 and CDR2: SGHRS, YFSETQ. The CDR3, as DNA: TGCGCCAGCAGCTTGGGCCCCGGGGGGATCTCACCCCTCCACTTT. Translating gives CASSLGPGGISPLHF.

The chain combines TRBV18 with TRBJ1-5; possible D gene TRBD1, 6 bases. CDR1 is KGHSH and CDR2 is LQKENI in the germline V gene. This CDR3 has 16 residues. The germline V and J ends were trimmed by 4 bases and 4 bases, with 17 bases remaining between them. CDR3 sequence (DNA): TGTGCCAGCTCACGTACCCAGGGTGACAGGAATCAGCCCCAGCATTTT. Its translation is CASSRTQGDRNQPQHF.

This clone was counted a single time. The chain has TRBV2 and TRBJ2-3; 8 bases fit TRBD2. V lost 6 bases and J lost 1; bases outside the gene matches: 9. Germline-derived CDR1 and CDR2 are SNHLY and FYNNEI. The CDR3 totals 16 residues. For the CDR3, the DNA is TGTGCCAGCAGAGAACTCGGACTAGCCGGCACAGATACGCAGTATTTT. This gives the protein CASRELGLAGTDTQYF.

The chain recombines TRBV30 with TRBJ1-4; D call uncertain. This CDR3 is built from 14 residues. V lost 0 bases to trimming and J lost 0 bases, with 5 bases between them. Per the germline V gene, CDR1 is GTSNPN and CDR2 is SVGIG (reference sequence). This CDR3 reads CAWSVQATNEKLFF. CDR3 nucleotides: TGTGCCTGGAGTGTACAAGCAACTAATGAAAAACTGTTTTTT.

The gene calls are TRBV7-6 and TRBJ2-7; 8 nucleotides agree with TRBD2. The germline CDR1 and CDR2 sequences are SGHVS and FNYEAQ. The CDR3 totals 13 residues. Losses at the gene ends were 5 bases for V and 4 bases for J; bases not matched to a gene: 4. The CDR3 region is CASSPTSGYEQYF. The CDR3 nucleotides read TGTGCCAGCAGCCCAACTAGCGGATACGAGCAGTACTTC.

The rearrangement joins TRBV18 to TRBJ2-6; 8 bases match TRBD2. The CDR3 spans 17 residues. J lost 4 bases, V lost 5 bases, and 10 bases had no gene match. The V gene's germline CDR1 is KGHSH and CDR2 LQKENI. The chain's CDR3 is CASSTSGGDLGANVLTF. CDR3 coding DNA: TGTGCCAGCTCAACCAGCGGGGGAGACTTGGGGGCCAACGTCCTGACTTTC.

A few counts support this clone. The DNA of the CDR3 is TGTGCCAGCAGCGAGGACAGGCTGTACCAAGAGACCCAGTACTTC. This gives the protein CASSEDRLYQETQYF. V and J are TRBV7-8 and TRBJ2-5; 7 bases match TRBD1. V lost 5 bases, J lost 0 bases, and 6 bases stayed unmatched. The CDR3 loop spans 15 amino acids. Germline V gives CDR1 SGHVS, CDR2 FQNEAQ.

This chain connects TRBV4-3 to TRBJ1-1; 10 bases agree with TRBD1. The CDR3 runs 15 residues. Unmatched junction bases numbered 10, after V lost 0 bases and J lost 12 bases. Germline V gives CDR1 LGHNA, CDR2 YSLEER. The CDR3 reads CASSQDLADRGLSFF. CDR3 DNA: TGCGCCAGCAGCCAAGATTTAGCGGACAGGGGGTTGTCTTTCTTT.

This clone was counted a few times. The chain uses TRBV5-1 and TRBJ2-5; D possibly corresponds to TRBD1 (5 bases). The CDR3 sequence is 14 residues long. Germline V gene data show CDR1 as SGHRS and CDR2 as YFSETQ. The V gene lost 2 bases and the J gene lost 3 bases, with 11 bases spanning the gap. CDR3 sequence: CASSLLDKEETQYF. The CDR3 DNA reads TGCGCCAGCAGCTTATTGGACAAAGAAGAGACCCAGTACTTC.

The CDR3 DNA reads TGTGCCAGCACCCACGGACTGCGGGGGGGCTCAGGGGAGACCCAGTACTTC. Protein: CASTHGLRGGSGETQYF. V and J are TRBV5-4 and TRBJ2-5; TRBD2 aligns across 9 bases. The trim removed 6 bases at V and 5 bases at J, leaving 17 bases unmatched. The germline V gene has CDR1 SGHNT and CDR2 YYREEE (reference sequence). This CDR3 comprises 17 residues.

This sequence joins TRBV6-1 and TRBJ1-1; D remains unclear. CDR1 is MNHNS and CDR2 is SASEGT in the germline V gene. V lost 5 bases, J lost 0 bases, and 10 bases lay in between. The CDR3 is made up of 14 amino acids. The chain's CDR3 is CASSQTSMNTEAFF. CDR3 DNA: TGTGCCAGCAGTCAAACAAGTATGAACACTGAAGCTTTCTTT.

This chain links TRBV11-2 with TRBJ2-5; tentatively, D is TRBD1 (6 bases). V was shortened by 2 bases and J by 5 bases, with 12 bases between the two germline ends. This CDR3 spans 14 amino acids. Germline loops: CDR1 SGHAT, CDR2 FQNNGV. The CDR3 is CASSLQGRWETQYF. The CDR3 coding sequence is TGTGCCAGCAGCTTACAGGGGCGCTGGGAGACCCAGTACTTC.

The CDR3 sequence: CASSRRDRGKVGTNEKLFF. CDR3 DNA sequence: TGTGCCAGCAGCCGACGTGACAGGGGAAAAGTAGGAACTAATGAAAAACTGTTTTTT. V is TRBV7-6 and J is TRBJ1-4; 8 nucleotides line up with TRBD1. Germline V lookup: CDR1 SGHVS, CDR2 FNYEAQ. The CDR3 is made up of 19 amino acids. The ends lost 5 bases at V and 1 base at J; junction bases unmatched: 15.

This chain connects TRBV20-1 to TRBJ2-7; D unclear. The CDR3 contains 14 residues. Germline V gives CDR1 DFQATT, CDR2 SNEGSKA (reference sequence). Trimming shortened V by 3 bases and J by 0 bases, and 12 bases separated the two germline ends. The CDR3: CSASRLDTSYEQYF. The CDR3 DNA follows: TGCAGTGCTAGTAGACTGGATACCTCCTACGAGCAGTACTTC.

The chain couples TRBV28 to TRBJ1-1; D possibly corresponds to TRBD1 (5 bases). This CDR3 has 15 residues. Germline V gives CDR1 MDHEN, CDR2 SYDVKM. V lost 4 bases and J 2 bases, leaving 14 bases between the germline ends. The CDR3 region is CASSSYRRINTEAFF. The DNA of the CDR3 is TGTGCCAGCAGTTCGTACAGGCGAATAAACACTGAAGCTTTCTTT.

The rearrangement uses TRBV27 and TRBJ1-2; weak D call: TRBD1 (6 bases). This CDR3 region has 15 residues. Trimming stripped 5 bases from V and 3 bases from J, with 16 bases between. Germline CDR1 and CDR2: MNHEY and SMNVEV (reference sequence). In DNA, the CDR3 is TGTGCCAGCAGTGCCAACAGGGAATTGGACTATGGCTACACCTTC. Translating it yields CASSANRELDYGYTF.

V gene TRBV10-3 combines with J gene TRBJ1-2, with 10 bases identical to TRBD1. This CDR3 has 14 residues. The germline CDR1 and CDR2 sequences are ENHRY and SYGVKD. V dropped 4 bases and J dropped 2; count of bases not matched to a gene: 1. Here the CDR3 DNA reads TGTGCCATCAGTGGGACAGGGGGAAACTATGGCTACACCTTC. This sequence encodes CAISGTGGNYGYTF.

In the case of this clone: The junction departs from the called germline gene at one end, perhaps through a read error. V is TRBV13 and J is TRBJ2-1; possibly TRBD1 or TRBD2 for D (6 bases each). The CDR3 runs to 18 residues. The germline V gene encodes CDR1 PRHDT and CDR2 FYEKMQ (reference sequence). The CDR3 loop reads CASSLGGIGGVTYNEQFF. The CDR3 DNA reads as TGTGCCAGCAGCCTAGGGGGAATTGGCGGGGTCACTTACAATGAGCAGTTCTTC.

This chain links TRBV9 with TRBJ2-1; D call uncertain. Per the germline V gene, CDR1 is SGDLS and CDR2 is YYNGEE. The V and J ends lost 4 bases and 6 bases respectively, with 8 bases between them. The CDR3 has 12 residues. This CDR3 is CASSTRFNEQFF. The DNA for the CDR3 is TGTGCCAGCAGCACCAGGTTCAATGAGCAGTTCTTC.